This T cell receptor (beta chain) is drawn from a study of blood T cell repertoires in COVID-19. Study context: COVID-19 samples from acute and convalescent phases originated in the United States, Italy and Spain. From T cells, B-cell-depleted T cells, or PBMCs came the material, which was cDNA or gDNA.

TCRdb's copy holds only in-frame clones and misses some; the assay was immunoSEQ multiplex PCR. There are 130,000 to 150,000 clones in the sample; over 65% occur only once, and roughly 4.5% lies in the top ten. This clone is medium-sized by share. Trimming removed 6 bases at V and 2 bases at J, with 23 bases between. This CDR3 region has 17 residues. Germline V lookup: CDR1 SNHLY, CDR2 FYNNEI. The TCR was taken from a human donor in a cohort sampled during active COVID-19. Specimen: peripheral blood. The chain employs TRBV2 and TRBJ2-7; D is perhaps TRBD1 (6 bases). The CDR3 protein is CASSAVKRGQGPYEQYF. CDR3 DNA sequence: TGTGCCAGCAGCGCAGTTAAAAGGGGTCAGGGGCCCTACGAGCAGTACTTC. The whole variable domain, filled in from reference TRBV2 and TRBJ2-7, reads EPEVTQTPSHQVTQMGQEVILRCVPISNHLYFYWYRQILGQKVEFLVSFYNNEISEKSEIFDDQFSVERPDGSNFTLKIRSTKLEDSAMYFCASSAVKRGQGPYEQYFGPGTRLTVT.